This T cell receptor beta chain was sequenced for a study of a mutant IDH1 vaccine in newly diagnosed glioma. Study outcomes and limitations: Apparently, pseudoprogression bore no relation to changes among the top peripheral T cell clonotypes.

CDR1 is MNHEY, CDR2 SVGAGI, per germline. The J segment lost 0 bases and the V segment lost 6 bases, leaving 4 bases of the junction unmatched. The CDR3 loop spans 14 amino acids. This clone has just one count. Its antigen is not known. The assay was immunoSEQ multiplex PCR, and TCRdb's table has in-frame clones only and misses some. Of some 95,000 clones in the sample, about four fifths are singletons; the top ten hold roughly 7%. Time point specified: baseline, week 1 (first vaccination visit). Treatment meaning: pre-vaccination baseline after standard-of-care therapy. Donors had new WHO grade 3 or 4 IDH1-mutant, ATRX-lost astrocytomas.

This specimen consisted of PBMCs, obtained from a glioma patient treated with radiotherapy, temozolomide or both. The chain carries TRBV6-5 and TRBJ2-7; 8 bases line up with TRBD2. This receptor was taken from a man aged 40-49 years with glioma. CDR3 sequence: CASRGLGLSYEQYF. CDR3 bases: TGTGCCAGCAGGGGACTAGGGCTCTCCTACGAGCAGTACTTC.